This T cell receptor (beta chain) was recovered during a study of blood T cell repertoires in COVID-19. Across the study: Specimens from acute and convalescent COVID-19 originated in the United States, Italy and Spain.

This table comes from immunoSEQ multiplex PCR, and its TCRdb copy is limited to in-frame clones, with some not included. The data show over 350,000 clones, 70% to 90% seen once. Clinical histories supplied by participants themselves formed the basis of cohort assignment. The CDR3 has 14 residues. The germline gives CDR1 SGDLS, CDR2 YYNGEE. V lost 7 bases, J lost 7 bases, and 12 bases stayed unmatched. The genes are TRBV9 and TRBJ2-5; TRBD2 matches at 8 bases. The source is a woman under 40 with acute COVID-19. The specimen sequenced was PBMCs or T cells enriched from blood (not recorded which). CDR3 DNA: TGTGCCAGCTCGGGAGGGGGGGATATGCGGACCCAGTACTTC. It is translated as CASSGGGDMRTQYF.